The 24 T cell receptor beta chains below were found in one sample sequenced in a study of T cell responses to AZD1222 COVID-19 vaccine. Using immunoSEQ multiplex PCR, the repertoire was profiled, and TCRdb retains in-frame clones only, with some absent. The data show about 42,000 clones, over 80% seen once. Specimen: peripheral blood, collected 28 days after the second AZD1222 dose. Receptors originate from an adult who received the AZD1222 COVID-19 vaccine.

V is TRBV21-1 and J is TRBJ2-1. TRBV21-1 is annotated as a pseudogene. The CDR3 runs 12 residues. CDR3: CASSRRPIPEFF. In nucleotides, the CDR3 is TGTGCCAGCAGCCGACGGCCCATTCCGGAGTTCTTC.

The V and J genes are TRBV5-6 and TRBJ1-5; D might be TRBD1 (6 bases). There are 17 residues in the CDR3. V dropped 0 bases and J dropped 0 bases, with 13 bases sitting between them. Germline V gives CDR1 SGHDT, CDR2 YYEEEE. The DNA of the CDR3 is TGTGCCAGCAGCTTGGGAGCCGGACAGAATAGCAATCAGCCCCAGCATTTT. This translates into CASSLGAGQNSNQPQHF.

The chain couples TRBV9 to TRBJ2-7, with TRBD2 matching over 10 bases. Germline CDR1 SGDLS, CDR2 YYNGEE. The CDR3 length is 15 residues. The V and J ends lost 2 bases and 5 bases, in that order; junction bases with no gene match: 7. CDR3 in amino acids: CASSVQAGGFNEQYF. The CDR3, as DNA: TGTGCCAGCAGCGTTCAAGCGGGGGGGTTTAACGAGCAGTACTTC.

The chain has TRBV27 and TRBJ2-1, with 11 bases identical to TRBD2. CDR3 length equals 16 residues. The J segment lost 3 bases and the V segment lost 7 bases, leaving 8 bases of the junction unmatched. Looked up from germline, CDR1 is MNHEY and CDR2 is SMNVEV (reference sequence). The CDR3 coding sequence is TGTGCCAGCATTGACGCCGGGACTAGCGGCTACAATGAGCAGTTCTTC. Amino acids: CASIDAGTSGYNEQFF.

The CDR3 sequence is CASSFGTGVNEQFF. DNA for the CDR3: TGTGCCAGTAGTTTCGGGACAGGGGTCAATGAGCAGTTCTTC. The chain recombines TRBV19 with TRBJ2-1; 10 bases fit TRBD1. Trimming cost V 5 bases and J 6 bases; bases outside gene matches: 4. The CDR3 extends over 14 amino acids. CDR1 and CDR2 (germline): LNHDA, SQIVND (reference sequence).

The CDR3 region has the DNA TGTGCCAGCAGCGCCTCCCTCCGGGGGGCCAGCAATGAGCAGTTCTTC. It translates to CASSASLRGASNEQFF. This chain connects TRBV9 to TRBJ2-1; a weak D match, TRBD2 (7 bases). CDR1 is SGDLS and CDR2 is YYNGEE in the germline V gene. CDR3 length: 16 residues. Trimming removed 3 bases at V and 6 bases at J, with 19 bases between.

This clone was observed a handful of times. The V and J genes are TRBV6-5 and TRBJ2-1, with a tentative D call TRBD1 (6 bases). Germline V gene data show CDR1 as MNHEY and CDR2 as SVGAGI. The CDR3 length is 13 residues. V was cut by 7 bases and J by 4 bases, with 11 bases left in between. CDR3: CASTRGGYNEQFF. In DNA form, the CDR3 reads TGTGCCAGCACCAGGGGTGGGTACAATGAGCAGTTCTTC.

The chain recombines TRBV2 with TRBJ2-5; 8 positions agree with TRBD2. V shed 6 bases and J 5 bases; nucleotides not matched to a gene: 11. CDR1 is SNHLY and CDR2 is FYNNEI in the germline V gene. The CDR3 sequence is 15 residues long. The CDR3 bases are TGTGCCAGCAGGAGAGCGGGGGCCGTGTTGGAGACCCAGTACTTC. Protein sequence: CASRRAGAVLETQYF.

The rearrangement uses TRBV19 and TRBJ1-1; weak D call: TRBD1 (5 bases). CDR1 is LNHDA and CDR2 is SQIVND in the germline V gene (reference sequence). V gave up 1 base and J gave up 0 bases, with 15 bases separating them. The CDR3 has 17 amino acids. In DNA, the CDR3 is TGTGCCAGTAGTATAGGAGGGGTGAAGCGGCTGAACACTGAAGCTTTCTTT. Its protein product is CASSIGGVKRLNTEAFF.

The chain carries TRBV6-5 and TRBJ1-1, with TRBD1 as a possible D gene (6 bases). V lost 0 bases, J lost 5 bases, and 16 bases lay in between. This CDR3 contains 16 residues. In germline, CDR1 is MNHEY, CDR2 SVGAGI. CDR3 in amino acids: CASSYSNQGRGTEAFF. CDR3 DNA: TGTGCCAGCAGTTACTCGAATCAGGGGCGGGGGACTGAAGCTTTCTTT.

This clone appeared a single time. The V gene is TRBV7-2, the J gene TRBJ1-2; 7 positions agree with TRBD1. Germline lookup yields CDR1 SGHTA and CDR2 FQGNSA. V was clipped by 2 bases and J by 3 bases; unmatched bases: 3. The CDR3 has 14 residues. The CDR3 spells CASSLQGVDYGYTF. As DNA, the CDR3 is TGTGCCAGCAGCTTACAGGGGGTTGACTATGGCTACACCTTC.

The chain has TRBV27 and TRBJ2-2; D remains unclear. The CDR3 consists of 13 residues. The germline gives CDR1 MNHEY, CDR2 SMNVEV (reference sequence). Trimming stripped 11 bases from V and 9 bases from J, with 19 bases between. In DNA form, the CDR3 reads TGTGCCTCAAAAGGGTTTTTACACCGGGAGCTGTTTTTT. This encodes CASKGFLHRELFF.

The rearrangement joins TRBV27 to TRBJ2-1; 10 nucleotides match TRBD2. V shed 7 bases, J shed 7 bases, and the junction held 13 bases outside the gene matches. The CDR3 totals 16 residues. Germline CDR1 MNHEY, CDR2 SMNVEV (reference sequence). CDR3 amino acids: CASTLLGLAEGNEQFF. CDR3 DNA sequence: TGTGCCAGCACCCTACTCGGACTAGCGGAAGGGAATGAGCAGTTCTTC.

The chain is built from TRBV4-2 and TRBJ2-5; a weak D match, TRBD2 (6 bases). From germline, CDR1 is LGHNA and CDR2 YNFKEQ. The CDR3 length is 14 residues. Between the trimmed V and J ends, which lost 4 bases and 2 bases, there was a span of 11 bases. As DNA, the CDR3 is TGTGCCAGCAGCCCGCGGGACGCACAAGAGACCCAGTACTTC. Its protein is CASSPRDAQETQYF.

This clone came up once. The rearrangement links TRBV7-3 to TRBJ2-2; D may be TRBD1 or TRBD2 (5 bases each). With 1 base removed from V and 3 bases from J, the gap between germline ends came to 18 bases. CDR1 SGHTA and CDR2 FQGTGA come from the germline V gene. The CDR3 has 18 amino acids. CDR3 sequence (DNA): TGTGCCAGCAGCTTAAGACTCCGAGGGCAGGGAGACACCGGGGAGCTGTTTTTT. Translating gives CASSLRLRGQGDTGELFF.

The gene calls are TRBV5-4 and TRBJ1-2; 7 bases line up with TRBD1. The germline gives CDR1 SGHNT, CDR2 YYREEE (reference sequence). J lost 6 bases, V lost 4 bases, and 6 bases had no gene match. The CDR3 length is 13 residues. CDR3 nucleotides: TGTGCCAGCAGCACCCCGGACAGGAATGGCTACACCTTC. Encoded protein: CASSTPDRNGYTF.

This rearrangement joins TRBV25-1 to TRBJ2-2; tentative D call: TRBD1 (6 bases). With 5 bases removed from V and 5 bases from J, the gap between germline ends came to 12 bases. Germline V gene data show CDR1 as MGHDK and CDR2 as SYGVNS. CDR3 length equals 14 residues. The CDR3 sequence: CASSFTGQTGELFF. The CDR3 nucleotides read TGTGCCAGCAGTTTTACAGGGCAAACCGGGGAGCTGTTTTTT.

The chain recombines TRBV12-3 or TRBV12-4 with TRBJ2-7; TRBD1 might be the D (6 bases). V gave up 7 bases and J gave up 2 bases, with 9 bases separating them. This CDR3 has 12 amino acids. In nucleotides, the CDR3 is TGTGCCAGCAAGCAGGGGACCTACGAGCAGTACTTC. Translated, it gives CASKQGTYEQYF.

This clone was seen a few times. The V call is TRBV5-1, the J call TRBJ1-2; D is perhaps TRBD1 (6 bases). Trimming stripped 4 bases from V and 6 bases from J, with 16 bases between. Looked up from germline, CDR1 is SGHRS and CDR2 is YFSETQ. CDR3 size: 14 residues. The CDR3 loop is CASSPRGRVDGYTF. The CDR3 bases are TGCGCCAGCAGCCCCCGGGGGCGAGTAGATGGCTACACCTTC. Full variable domain (outside the CDR3, taken from reference TRBV5-1 and TRBJ1-2): KAGVTQTPRYLIKTRGQQVTLSCSPISGHRSVSWYQQTPGQGLQFLFEYFSETQRNKGNFPGRFSGRQFSNSRSEMNVSTLELGDSALYLCASSPRGRVDGYTFGSGTRLTVV.

The table lists this clone with a count of one. CDR3 residues: CASSLQGAWSNQPQHF. Here the CDR3 DNA reads TGTGCCAGCAGCTTACAGGGGGCTTGGAGCAATCAGCCCCAGCATTTT. The chain combines TRBV5-8 with TRBJ1-5; TRBD1 agrees at 9 bases. J gave up 1 base and V 2 bases, and 4 bases lay outside the gene matches. The V gene's germline CDR1 is SGHTS and CDR2 YDEGEE. The CDR3 is 16 amino acids.

The rearrangement joins TRBV29-1 to TRBJ1-2; D may be TRBD1 (5 bases). V was shortened by 5 bases and J by 6 bases, with 16 bases between the two germline ends. The CDR3 contains 13 residues. The germline CDR1 and CDR2 sequences are SQVTM and ANQGSEA. CDR3 nucleotide sequence: TGCAGCGTTAGCAGGGCAAATGTCGATGGCTACACCTTC. Protein: CSVSRANVDGYTF.

About this clone itself: Other nucleotide sequences in the sample specify the same CDR3. V is TRBV9 and J is TRBJ2-7; TRBD2 agrees at 8 bases. Germline V lookup: CDR1 SGDLS, CDR2 YYNGEE. With V trimmed by 3 bases and J by 2 bases, 1 base remained unmatched. This CDR3 spans 13 amino acids. In nucleotides, the CDR3 is TGTGCCAGCAGCGAAGCGGGGGCCTACGAGCAGTACTTC. Amino acids: CASSEAGAYEQYF.

This clone has only one observation. The chain links TRBV7-6 to TRBJ1-3; D uncertain. V shed 1 base and J shed 0 bases, with 13 bases lying between them. Germline CDR1 is SGHVS and CDR2 is FNYEAQ. The CDR3 contains 17 residues. The CDR3 DNA reads as TGTGCCAGCAGCTTAGGGTTGGCTCGGATCTCTGGAAACACCATATATTTT. Residues: CASSLGLARISGNTIYF.

This chain joins TRBV19 and TRBJ1-2, with a weak D call TRBD1 (5 bases). The V gene's germline CDR1 is LNHDA and CDR2 SQIVND (reference sequence). V was shortened by 6 bases and J by 0 bases, with 11 bases between the two germline ends. CDR3 length: 14 amino acids. The CDR3 DNA is TGTGCCAGTAGCCACAGGCCCACTAACTATGGCTACACCTTC. This gives the protein CASSHRPTNYGYTF. The full variable domain, with the rest looked up from reference TRBV19 and TRBJ1-2, is DGGITQSPKYLFRKEGQNVTLSCEQNLNHDAMYWYRQDPGQGLRLIYYSQIVNDFQKGDIAEGYSVSREKKESFPLTVTSAQKNPTAFYLCASSHRPTNYGYTFGSGTRLTVV.